The 15 T cell receptor beta chains below were found in one sample sequenced in a study of OX40 agonist ivuxolimab in advanced cancers. TCRdb's copy holds only in-frame clones and misses some; the assay was immunoSEQ multiplex PCR. Among around 110,000 clones listed, 75% to 95% were seen once. Sequencing used CD4+ or CD8+ T cells sorted from blood, obtained in a trial of the OX40 agonist ivuxolimab. The receptors stem from an adult with an advanced solid tumor such as melanoma, head and neck, liver or kidney cancer.

The count of this clone is one. V and J are TRBV19 and TRBJ2-3; 9 nucleotides line up with TRBD2. The ends lost 5 bases at V and 0 bases at J; junction bases unmatched: 3. This CDR3 has 15 amino acids. Germline CDR1 is LNHDA and CDR2 is SQIVND (reference sequence). The CDR3 region is CASSVGTSSTDTQYF. CDR3 nucleotides: TGTGCCAGTAGTGTCGGGACTAGCAGCACAGATACGCAGTATTTT. Variable domain in full (rest from reference TRBV19 and TRBJ2-3): DGGITQSPKYLFRKEGQNVTLSCEQNLNHDAMYWYRQDPGQGLRLIYYSQIVNDFQKGDIAEGYSVSREKKESFPLTVTSAQKNPTAFYLCASSVGTSSTDTQYFGPGTRLTVL.

The chain joins TRBV5-8 to TRBJ1-5; TRBD1 is a possible D gene (5 bases). Germline V gene data show CDR1 as SGHTS and CDR2 as YDEGEE. Trimming removed 4 bases from V and 2 bases from J, with 10 bases in between. The CDR3 consists of 14 residues. DNA for the CDR3: TGTGCCAGCAGCCCTGGGACGGGCAATCAGCCCCAGCATTTT. Translation: CASSPGTGNQPQHF.

V and J are TRBV7-9 and TRBJ1-2, with 7 positions matching TRBD1. The J segment lost 2 bases and the V segment lost 1 base, leaving 4 bases of the junction unmatched. Per the germline V gene, CDR1 is SEHNR and CDR2 is FQNEAQ (reference sequence). The CDR3 is 15 residues long. The CDR3 region is CASSLGQGGNYGYTF. The CDR3 DNA follows: TGTGCCAGCAGCTTAGGCCAGGGGGGAAACTATGGCTACACCTTC.

The chain uses TRBV28 and TRBJ2-7, with TRBD1 identical over 10 bases. V lost 7 bases, J lost 5 bases, and 14 bases stayed unmatched. Germline V gene sequence: CDR1 MDHEN, CDR2 SYDVKM. This CDR3 comprises 16 residues. The CDR3 coding sequence is TGTGCCAGCAATGGACGGCTAGGGACAGGGGCTGACGAGCAGTACTTC. Translation gives CASNGRLGTGADEQYF.

This chain links TRBV27 with TRBJ2-1; D may correspond to TRBD1 or TRBD2 (5 bases each). CDR3 length equals 12 residues. CDR1 is MNHEY and CDR2 is SMNVEV in the germline V gene (reference sequence). V was pared by 2 bases and J by 14 bases, with 13 bases between. The DNA for the CDR3 is TGTGCCAGCAGTTTACTCGGGACGAGAAAGTTCTTC. Translating it yields CASSLLGTRKFF.

The genes are TRBV28 and TRBJ1-5; D unclear. Germline V gives CDR1 MDHEN, CDR2 SYDVKM. V was pared by 11 bases and J by 6 bases, with 14 bases between. This CDR3 comprises 12 residues. The CDR3, as DNA: TGTGCCGCGTTCACTATAGCTCAGCCCCAGCATTTT. It codes for CAAFTIAQPQHF.

CDR3 region: CASSLGGGALYEQYF. Here the CDR3 DNA reads TGTGCCAGCAGCTTAGGAGGAGGGGCTCTCTACGAGCAGTACTTC. The chain recombines TRBV7-3 with TRBJ2-7; TRBD2 might be the D (6 bases). Germline lookup yields CDR1 SGHTA and CDR2 FQGTGA. CDR3 length equals 15 residues. Trimming left V 2 bases short and J 3 bases short, with 14 bases between.

This clone was detected only a few times. The chain joins TRBV15 to TRBJ1-3; the D is unclear. The CDR3 length is 15 residues. The germline CDR1 and CDR2 sequences are LNHNV and YYDKDF (reference sequence). The ends were cut back, 0 bases at V and 4 bases at J, with 10 bases in the middle. The DNA of the CDR3 is TGTGCCACCAGCAGAGATCAAGTGGCGGGAAACACCATATATTTT. Protein sequence: CATSRDQVAGNTIYF.

The chain has TRBV7-9 and TRBJ2-5; D possibly matches TRBD1 or TRBD2 (5 bases each). The end of the DNA is better explained by TRBJ2-7, so the J call may be wrong. The CDR3 consists of 17 residues. Germline CDR1 is SEHNR and CDR2 is FQNEAQ (reference sequence). The CDR3 region is CASSTDRGRMNSYEQYF. CDR3 nucleotides: TGTGCCAGCAGCACCGACCGGGGACGGATGAACTCCTACGAGCAGTACTTC.

The rearrangement uses TRBV5-1 and TRBJ2-6; no clear D. The V end was cut by 0 bases, the J end by 3 bases, with 7 bases between. The CDR3 sequence is 15 residues long. The germline V gene encodes CDR1 SGHRS and CDR2 YFSETQ. CDR3 bases: TGCGCCAGCAGCTTGGATGGGGTTGGGGCCAACGTCCTGACTTTC. Protein: CASSLDGVGANVLTF. Complete variable domain (other parts from reference TRBV5-1 and TRBJ2-6): KAGVTQTPRYLIKTRGQQVTLSCSPISGHRSVSWYQQTPGQGLQFLFEYFSETQRNKGNFPGRFSGRQFSNSRSEMNVSTLELGDSALYLCASSLDGVGANVLTFGAGSRLTVL.

The chain employs TRBV27 and TRBJ2-1; D is undetermined. The CDR3 consists of 13 residues. Between the trimmed V and J ends, which lost 2 bases and 4 bases, there was a span of 6 bases. Germline-derived CDR1 and CDR2 are MNHEY and SMNVEV (reference sequence). CDR3 coding DNA: TGTGCCAGCAGTTTAGTCGTTTACAATGAGCAGTTCTTC. It encodes CASSLVVYNEQFF.

The V gene is TRBV9, the J gene TRBJ2-3; D is undetermined. Germline V lookup: CDR1 SGDLS, CDR2 YYNGEE. The CDR3 consists of 14 residues. Trimming stripped 3 bases from V and 0 bases from J, with 8 bases between. In DNA form, the CDR3 reads TGTGCCAGCAGCGCAGGCTGGAGCACAGATACGCAGTATTTT. Its protein is CASSAGWSTDTQYF.

The gene calls are TRBV6-1 and TRBJ2-1; 11 nucleotides line up with TRBD2. The CDR3 covers 16 residues. Unmatched junction bases numbered 6, after V lost 4 bases and J lost 4 bases. Germline-derived CDR1 and CDR2 are MNHNS and SASEGT. As DNA, the CDR3 is TGTGCCAGCAGTGGCCCCGGGACTAGCGGATACAATGAGCAGTTCTTC. Its translation: CASSGPGTSGYNEQFF.

V usage is TRBV6-1 and J usage is TRBJ2-1; 7 nucleotides agree with TRBD2. The CDR3 covers 14 residues. V was clipped by 7 bases and J by 1 base; unmatched bases: 4. Germline CDR1 MNHNS, CDR2 SASEGT. DNA for the CDR3: TGTGCCAGCATCGCGGGAGAATCCTACAATGAGCAGTTCTTC. This sequence encodes CASIAGESYNEQFF.

V gene TRBV2 combines with J gene TRBJ2-2; TRBD2 might be the D (6 bases). V was shortened by 2 bases and J by 0 bases, with 7 bases between the two germline ends. Germline CDR1 reads SNHLY; CDR2 reads FYNNEI. The CDR3 consists of 15 residues. The CDR3 spells CASSEQRANTGELFF. CDR3 bases: TGTGCCAGCAGTGAACAGCGGGCGAACACCGGGGAGCTGTTTTTT.